These T cell receptor beta chains were read from a single sample in a study of CD8 T cells in ankylosing spondylitis. TCRdb called the 5' RACE reads again in MiXCR, with one record for every CDR3 protein. Seen here are roughly 130,000 distinct CDR3 sequences, 7% observed once, and the top ten hold 12%. Material for sequencing was blood, either unsorted or a sorted T cell fraction (not recorded which). The receptors originated from a male donor with ankylosing spondylitis or in good health (not recorded which). Both conserved end residues are part of each CDR3. Fields, in order: D gene, J gene, clone size, V gene, CDR3 protein, CDR3 DNA. D genes are given only for firm matches. Clone size is given for some rows only: seen once, a few or many times, or a class if the clone is expanded.

D gene: NA; J gene: TRBJ1-5; clone size: many; V gene: TRBV7-8; CDR3 protein: CASSLVGRVISNQPQHF; CDR3 DNA: TGTGCCAGCAGCTTAGTCGGGCGGGTCATTAGCAATCAGCCCCAGCATTTT
D gene: NA; J gene: TRBJ2-1; clone size: many; V gene: TRBV5-1; CDR3 protein: CASSRGGSSYNEQFF; CDR3 DNA: TGCGCCAGCAGCCGGGGCGGAAGCTCCTACAATGAGCAGTTCTTC
D gene: NA; J gene: TRBJ2-5; clone size: many; V gene: TRBV27; CDR3 protein: CASSLWGLQETQYF; CDR3 DNA: TGTGCCAGCAGTTTATGGGGGTTACAAGAGACCCAGTACTTC
D gene: NA; J gene: TRBJ1-5; clone size: few; V gene: TRBV6-6; CDR3 protein: CASSPPGFMPQHF; CDR3 DNA: TGTGCCAGCAGCCCGCCAGGATTTATGCCCCAGCATTTT
D gene: NA; J gene: TRBJ2-1; clone size: many; V gene: TRBV5-1; CDR3 protein: CASSSNPNNEQFF; CDR3 DNA: TGCGCCAGCAGCTCAAACCCCAATAATGAGCAGTTCTTC
D gene: TRBD1; J gene: TRBJ2-1; clone size: many; V gene: TRBV11-2; CDR3 protein: CASSLRQGALPPYNEQFF; CDR3 DNA: TGTGCCAGCAGCTTACGACAGGGGGCTCTGCCTCCTTACAATGAGCAGTTCTTC
D gene: NA; J gene: TRBJ2-5; clone size: many; V gene: TRBV7-7; CDR3 protein: CASSFMAGQETQYF; CDR3 DNA: TGTGCTAGCAGCTTCATGGCAGGACAAGAGACCCAGTACTTC
D gene: NA; J gene: TRBJ2-1; clone size: many; V gene: TRBV7-3; CDR3 protein: CASSLNSGTYNEQFF; CDR3 DNA: TGTGCCAGCAGCTTAAATAGCGGTACCTACAATGAGCAGTTCTTC
D gene: NA; J gene: TRBJ1-2; clone size: many; V gene: TRBV18; CDR3 protein: CASSPREGGYGYTF; CDR3 DNA: TGTGCCAGCTCACCACGAGAAGGGGGCTATGGCTACACCTTC
D gene: TRBD2; J gene: TRBJ2-5; clone size: many; V gene: TRBV6-2/TRBV6-3; CDR3 protein: CASSSGLAGGETQYF; CDR3 DNA: TGTGCCAGCAGTTCGGGCCTAGCGGGGGGGGAGACCCAGTACTTC
D gene: TRBD1; J gene: TRBJ2-1; clone size: few; V gene: TRBV5-1; CDR3 protein: CASSFTGGLGQFF; CDR3 DNA: TGCGCCAGCAGCTTCACAGGGGGCCTGGGGCAGTTCTTC
D gene: NA; J gene: TRBJ2-3; clone size: few; V gene: TRBV30; CDR3 protein: CASSPILSTDTQYF; CDR3 DNA: TGTGCCTCGTCCCCGATTCTGTCCACAGATACGCAGTATTTT
D gene: TRBD1; J gene: TRBJ1-5; clone size: many; V gene: TRBV20-1; CDR3 protein: CSARRTGISNQPQHF; CDR3 DNA: TGCAGTGCTAGAAGGACAGGGATTAGCAATCAGCCCCAGCATTTT
D gene: TRBD1; J gene: TRBJ2-1; clone size: many; V gene: TRBV2; CDR3 protein: CASRAYAGGNEQFF; CDR3 DNA: TGTGCCAGCAGGGCGTACGCAGGGGGCAACGAGCAGTTCTTC
D gene: NA; J gene: TRBJ2-5; clone size: many; V gene: TRBV20-1; CDR3 protein: CSASGTEETQYF; CDR3 DNA: TGCAGTGCTAGCGGGACGGAGGAGACCCAGTACTTC
D gene: NA; J gene: TRBJ2-1; clone size: many; V gene: TRBV13; CDR3 protein: CASSPPDDNEQFF; CDR3 DNA: TGTGCCAGCAGCCCTCCGGACGACAATGAGCAGTTCTTC
D gene: NA; J gene: TRBJ2-7; clone size: many; V gene: TRBV28; CDR3 protein: CASSDHSFSYEQYF; CDR3 DNA: TGTGCCAGCAGTGACCACTCCTTCTCCTACGAGCAGTACTTC
D gene: NA; J gene: TRBJ2-6; clone size: many; V gene: TRBV5-1; CDR3 protein: CASSNLAANSGANVLTF; CDR3 DNA: TGCGCCAGCAGCAACTTAGCGGCTAACTCTGGGGCCAACGTCCTGACTTTC
D gene: NA; J gene: TRBJ2-7; clone size: NA; V gene: TRBV7-9; CDR3 protein: CASTWGSPNSYEQYF; CDR3 DNA: TGTGCCAGCACCTGGGGGTCCCCTAACTCCTACGAGCAGTACTTC
D gene: NA; J gene: TRBJ2-1; clone size: many; V gene: TRBV5-1; CDR3 protein: CASSSGLAESYNEQFF; CDR3 DNA: TGCGCCAGCAGCTCCGGACTTGCCGAGTCCTACAATGAGCAGTTCTTC
D gene: NA; J gene: TRBJ2-1; clone size: many; V gene: TRBV11-1; CDR3 protein: CASSLGGGRNTYNEQFF; CDR3 DNA: TGTGCCAGCAGCCTTGGGGGTGGACGAAATACCTACAATGAGCAGTTCTTC
D gene: TRBD1; J gene: TRBJ1-1; clone size: many; V gene: TRBV7-2; CDR3 protein: CASSSTGGAAEAFF; CDR3 DNA: TGTGCCAGCAGCTCAACAGGGGGCGCGGCTGAAGCTTTCTTT
D gene: NA; J gene: TRBJ2-1; clone size: many; V gene: TRBV12-3/TRBV12-4; CDR3 protein: CASSLGLDSLSYNEQFF; CDR3 DNA: TGTGCCAGCAGTTTAGGTCTGGACAGCCTTTCATACAATGAGCAGTTCTTC
D gene: NA; J gene: TRBJ1-2; clone size: many; V gene: TRBV5-1; CDR3 protein: CASSLGPSSGGYTF; CDR3 DNA: TGCGCCAGCAGCTTGGGGCCCTCATCGGGAGGCTACACCTTC
D gene: NA; J gene: TRBJ2-1; clone size: many; V gene: TRBV21-1; CDR3 protein: CASSESNEQFF; CDR3 DNA: TGTGCCAGCAGCGAGTCCAATGAGCAGTTCTTC
D gene: NA; J gene: TRBJ1-2; clone size: few; V gene: TRBV5-1; CDR3 protein: CASSSSRSAAYYGYTF; CDR3 DNA: TGCGCCAGCAGCTCCAGCAGGTCGGCCGCCTACTATGGCTACACCTTC
D gene: NA; J gene: TRBJ2-3; clone size: many; V gene: TRBV7-3; CDR3 protein: CASSPSGGRSDTQYF; CDR3 DNA: TGTGCCAGCAGCCCGTCCGGCGGCAGATCAGATACGCAGTATTTT
D gene: NA; J gene: TRBJ2-2; clone size: many; V gene: TRBV11-2; CDR3 protein: CASSPPPGNTGELFF; CDR3 DNA: TGTGCCAGCAGCCCCCCCCCCGGGAACACCGGGGAGCTGTTTTTT
D gene: TRBD1; J gene: TRBJ1-5; clone size: many; V gene: TRBV6-1; CDR3 protein: CASSESGQANQPQHF; CDR3 DNA: TGTGCCAGCAGTGAGAGCGGACAGGCCAATCAGCCCCAGCATTTT
D gene: TRBD1; J gene: TRBJ1-2; clone size: many; V gene: TRBV12-3/TRBV12-4; CDR3 protein: CASSSWTGNYGYTF; CDR3 DNA: TGTGCCAGCAGTTCCTGGACAGGGAACTATGGCTACACCTTC